The sequence of this TCR beta chain was determined in a study of blood T cell repertoires in COVID-19. Trimming pared 3 bases from V and 4 bases from J, leaving 13 bases between. The V gene's germline CDR1 is SGDLS and CDR2 YYNGEE. The CDR3 consists of 15 residues. Donors in Cohort 3 who had recovered were those with two negative PCRs, healthcare professional clearance, or resolution of their symptoms. The data were produced by immunoSEQ multiplex PCR, yet TCRdb's version contains in-frame clones alone and is incomplete. The table has a few hundred thousand clones, 85% to 90% seen once. The V and J genes are TRBV9 and TRBJ1-4; D is ambiguous. The source is a man between 18 and 29 years old who had recovered from COVID-19. Input material: PBMCs or T cells enriched from blood (not recorded which). In nucleotides, the CDR3 is TGTGCCAGCAGCGCCGTTGGGAGGATTAATGAAAAACTGTTTTTT. Its translation: CASSAVGRINEKLFF. The full variable domain, completed using reference TRBV9 and TRBJ1-4, is DSGVTQTPKHLITATGQRVTLRCSPRSGDLSVYWYQQSLDQGLQFLIQYYNGEERAKGNILERFSAQQFPDLHSELNLSSLELGDSALYFCASSAVGRINEKLFFGSGTQLSVL.